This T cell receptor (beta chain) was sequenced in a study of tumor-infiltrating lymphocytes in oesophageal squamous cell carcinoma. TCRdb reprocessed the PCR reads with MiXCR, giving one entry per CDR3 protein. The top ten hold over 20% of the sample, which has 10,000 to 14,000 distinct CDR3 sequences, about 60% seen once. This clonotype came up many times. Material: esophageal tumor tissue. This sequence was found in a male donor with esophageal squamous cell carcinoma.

The DNA of the CDR3 is TGCGCCAGCAGCTTGAGTGCGGGAGTGTATGCCGGGGAGCTGTTTTTT. Protein product: CASSLSAGVYAGELFF. The chain uses TRBV5-1 and TRBJ2-2; 7 bases are shared with TRBD2. This CDR3 spans 16 amino acids. Germline loops: CDR1 SGHRS, CDR2 YFSETQ. V was clipped by 1 base and J by 6 bases; unmatched bases: 9.